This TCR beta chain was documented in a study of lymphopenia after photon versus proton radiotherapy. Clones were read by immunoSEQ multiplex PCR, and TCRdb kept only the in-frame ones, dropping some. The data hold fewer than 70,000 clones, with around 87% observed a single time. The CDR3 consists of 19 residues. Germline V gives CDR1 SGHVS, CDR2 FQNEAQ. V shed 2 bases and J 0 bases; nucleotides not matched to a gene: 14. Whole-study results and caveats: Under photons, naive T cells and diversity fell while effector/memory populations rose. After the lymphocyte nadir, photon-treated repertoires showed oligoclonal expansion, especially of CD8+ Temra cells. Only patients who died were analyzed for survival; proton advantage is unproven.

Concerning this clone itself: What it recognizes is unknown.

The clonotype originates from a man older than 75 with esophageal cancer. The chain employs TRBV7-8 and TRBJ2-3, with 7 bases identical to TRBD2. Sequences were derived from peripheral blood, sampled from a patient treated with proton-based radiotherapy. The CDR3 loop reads CASSLWPPGWRGSTDTQYF. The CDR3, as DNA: TGTGCCAGCAGCTTATGGCCCCCTGGGTGGCGGGGGAGCACAGATACGCAGTATTTT. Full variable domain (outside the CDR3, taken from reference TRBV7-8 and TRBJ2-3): GAGVSQSPRYKVAKRGQDVALRCDPISGHVSLFWYQQALGQGPEFLTYFQNEAQLDKSGLPSDRFFAERPEGSVSTLKIQRTQQEDSAVYLCASSLWPPGWRGSTDTQYFGPGTRLTVL.